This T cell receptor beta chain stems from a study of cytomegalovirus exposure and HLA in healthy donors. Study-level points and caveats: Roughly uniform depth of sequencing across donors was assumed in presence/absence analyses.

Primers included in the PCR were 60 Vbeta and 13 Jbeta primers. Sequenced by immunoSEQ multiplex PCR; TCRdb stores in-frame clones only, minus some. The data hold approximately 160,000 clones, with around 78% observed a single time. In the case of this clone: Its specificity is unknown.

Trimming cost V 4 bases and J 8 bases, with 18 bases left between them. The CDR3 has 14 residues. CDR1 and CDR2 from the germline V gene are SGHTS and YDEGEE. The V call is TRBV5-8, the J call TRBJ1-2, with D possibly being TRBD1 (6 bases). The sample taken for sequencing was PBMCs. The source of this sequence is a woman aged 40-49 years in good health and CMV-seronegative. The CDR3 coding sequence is TGTGCCAGCAGCGACCGGGACACTCACGGGGGCTACACCTTC. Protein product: CASSDRDTHGGYTF.